This T cell receptor (beta chain) was observed in a study of breast tumors, draining lymph nodes, adjacent tissues. Overall study results and limits: Tumor and nontumor repertoires were significantly more similar in luminal-like than in basal-like breast cancer. Tumor repertoires ranked between lymph nodes and nontumor tissue in diversity, with V and J gene preferences. That most tumor T cells come from lymph nodes remained unproven.

V gave up 4 bases and J gave up 6 bases; unmatched junction bases: 12. This CDR3 has 18 residues. Germline V gene data show CDR1 as MGHRA and CDR2 as YSYEKL. MiXCR, run by TCRdb on the multiplex PCR reads, gives a single entry per CDR3 protein. Of just over 30,000 distinct CDR3 sequences listed, 60% to 80% are singletons. On this clonotype itself: The antigen remains unidentified.

The rearrangement uses TRBV4-1 and TRBJ1-6; TRBD1 matches 10 bases. This sequence was found in a female donor with breast cancer. Some clones in this sample may be carry-over from other donors' samples. The material sequenced was breast tumor tissue. CDR3 residues: CASSPTTSGTGANSPLHF. CDR3 nucleotide sequence: TGCGCCAGCAGCCCAACGACTAGCGGGACAGGGGCTAATTCACCCCTCCACTTT.